The sequence of this T cell receptor (beta chain) was determined in a study of shared clonotypes between healthy human individuals. Across the study: Serving as donors were a couple of women and three men, whose ages spanned 18 to 49.

Only in-frame clones appear in the TCRdb table, and some are missing; sequencing was by immunoSEQ multiplex PCR. The table includes hundreds of thousands of clones, 95% to 97% detected once. Study conclusions and caveats: Compared with memory subsets, naive subsets generally had larger estimated richness.

CD45RO-negative, CCR7-positively selected cells formed the naive CD8 fraction, excluding terminally differentiated effector memory CD45RA+ cells. In regard to this clone: Its antigen is not identified.

The TCR originated in a woman aged 25 to 39 in good health. Sequenced material: naive CD8+ T cells sorted from blood.

CDR3 bases: TGTGCCAGCAGCCCCCGGGCTAGAAGGGGCTGGGAGCAGTACTTC. This encodes CASSPRARRGWEQYF. The chain uses TRBV11-2 and TRBJ2-7, with a tentative D call TRBD1 (5 bases). This CDR3 is 15 amino acids long. The germline V and J ends were trimmed by 5 bases and 7 bases, with 21 bases remaining between them. CDR1 and CDR2 from the germline V gene are SGHAT and FQNNGV.